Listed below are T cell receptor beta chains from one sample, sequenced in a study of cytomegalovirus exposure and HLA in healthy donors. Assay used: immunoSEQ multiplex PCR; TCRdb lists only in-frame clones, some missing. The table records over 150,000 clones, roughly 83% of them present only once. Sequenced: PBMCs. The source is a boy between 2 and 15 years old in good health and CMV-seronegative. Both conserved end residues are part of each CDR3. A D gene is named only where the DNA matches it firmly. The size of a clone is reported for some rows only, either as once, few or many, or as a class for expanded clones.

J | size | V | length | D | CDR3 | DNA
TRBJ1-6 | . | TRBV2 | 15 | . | CASSDQGSYNSPLHF | TGTGCCAGCAGTGATCAGGGTTCCTATAATTCACCCCTCCACTTT
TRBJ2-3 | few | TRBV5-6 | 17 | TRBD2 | CASSAVGGNLVDDTQYF | TGTGCCAGCAGCGCCGTCGGGGGGAACCTCGTCGACGATACGCAGTATTTT
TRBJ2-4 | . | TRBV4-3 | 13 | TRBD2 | CASSQERGNIQYF | TGCGCCAGCAGCCAAGAGCGGGGGAACATTCAGTACTTC
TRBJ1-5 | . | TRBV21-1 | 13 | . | CASSSRAGQPQHF | TGTGCCAGCAGCTCCCGTGCCGGTCAGCCCCAGCATTTT
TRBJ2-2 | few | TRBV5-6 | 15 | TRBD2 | CASSFGGAGTGELFF | TGTGCCAGCAGCTTCGGGGGGGCCGGGACCGGGGAGCTGTTTTTT
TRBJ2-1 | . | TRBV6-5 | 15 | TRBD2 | CASRQIAGSYNEQFF | TGTGCCAGCAGACAGATAGCGGGCTCCTACAATGAGCAGTTCTTC
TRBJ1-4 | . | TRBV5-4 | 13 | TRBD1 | CASSFQGAEKLFF | TGTGCCAGCAGCTTTCAGGGGGCTGAAAAACTGTTTTTT
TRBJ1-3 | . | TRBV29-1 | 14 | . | CSVGAGSSPNTIYF | TGCAGCGTTGGCGCCGGGAGCTCCCCAAACACCATATATTTT
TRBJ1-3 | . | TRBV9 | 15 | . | CASSVAGGDGNTIYF | TGTGCCAGCAGCGTAGCGGGGGGGGACGGAAACACCATATATTTT
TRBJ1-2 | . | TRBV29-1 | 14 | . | CSVGTAYPMEGYTF | TGCAGCGTTGGGACAGCCTACCCGATGGAGGGCTACACCTTC
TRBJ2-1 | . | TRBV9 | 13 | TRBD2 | CASSAGLDNEQFF | TGTGCCAGCAGCGCAGGACTAGACAATGAGCAGTTCTTC
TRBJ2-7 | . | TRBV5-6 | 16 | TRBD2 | CASSLGGTSGPYEQYF | TGTGCCAGCAGCTTGGGGGGGACTAGCGGGCCCTACGAGCAGTACTTC
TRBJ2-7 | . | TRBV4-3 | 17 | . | CASSQDLQFSASYEQYF | TGCGCCAGCAGCCAAGATCTACAGTTTTCCGCCTCCTACGAGCAGTACTTC
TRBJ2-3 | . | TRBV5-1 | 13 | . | CASRDGRTDTQYF | TGCGCCAGCAGGGACGGGAGAACAGATACGCAGTATTTT
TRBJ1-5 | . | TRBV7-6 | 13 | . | CASSPSLNQPQHF | TGTGCCAGCAGCCCAAGCCTTAATCAGCCCCAGCATTTT
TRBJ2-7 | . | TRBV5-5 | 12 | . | CASSGASYEQYF | TGTGCCAGCAGTGGGGCCTCCTACGAGCAGTACTTC
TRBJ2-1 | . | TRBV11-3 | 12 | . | CASSSPGNEQFF | TGTGCCAGCAGCTCCCCCGGGAATGAGCAGTTCTTC
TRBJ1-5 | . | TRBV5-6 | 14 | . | CASSFQASNQPQHF | TGTGCCAGCAGCTTCCAAGCTAGCAATCAGCCCCAGCATTTT
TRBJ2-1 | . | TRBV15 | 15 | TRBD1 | CATGTGAYSYNEQFF | TGTGCCACCGGGACAGGGGCCTATTCCTACAATGAGCAGTTCTTC
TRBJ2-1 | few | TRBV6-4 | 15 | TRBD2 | CARAGSAGGRNEQFF | TGTGCCAGGGCGGGGAGTGCGGGGGGGCGTAATGAGCAGTTCTTC
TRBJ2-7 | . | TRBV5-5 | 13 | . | CASSFDNPYEQYF | TGTGCCAGCAGCTTCGACAACCCCTACGAGCAGTACTTC
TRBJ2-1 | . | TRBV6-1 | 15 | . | CASSEGGLRHNEQFF | TGTGCCAGCAGTGAGGGGGGTCTCCGACACAATGAGCAGTTCTTC
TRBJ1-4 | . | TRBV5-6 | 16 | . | CASSLGGRQVKEKLFF | TGTGCCAGCAGCTTGGGTGGCCGACAGGTTAAAGAAAAACTGTTTTTT
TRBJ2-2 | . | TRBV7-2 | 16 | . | CASSLVGGGAAGELFF | TGTGCCAGCAGCTTAGTCGGTGGGGGGGCGGCCGGGGAGCTGTTTTTT
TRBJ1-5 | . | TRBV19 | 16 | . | CASTPVFGDAGQPQHF | TGTGCCAGTACTCCTGTTTTCGGGGATGCGGGTCAGCCCCAGCATTTT
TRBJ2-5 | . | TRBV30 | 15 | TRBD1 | CAWIDTGTGRETQYF | TGTGCCTGGATCGACACCGGGACAGGGAGGGAGACCCAGTACTTC
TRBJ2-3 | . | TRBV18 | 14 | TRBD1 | CASSPDRGSDTQYF | TGTGCCAGCTCACCCGACAGGGGATCGGATACGCAGTATTTT
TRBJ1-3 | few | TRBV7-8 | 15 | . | CASSLNQGHGNTIYF | TGTGCCAGCAGCTTAAATCAGGGGCACGGAAACACCATATATTTT
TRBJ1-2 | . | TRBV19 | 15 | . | CASSIEADDNYGYTF | TGTGCCAGTAGTATAGAGGCTGATGATAACTATGGCTACACCTTC
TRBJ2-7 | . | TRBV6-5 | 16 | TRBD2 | CASSYSSGRANDEQYF | TGTGCCAGCAGTTACTCGAGTGGGAGGGCCAACGACGAGCAGTACTTC
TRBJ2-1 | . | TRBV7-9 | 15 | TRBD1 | CASSSGTGWYNEQFF | TGTGCCAGCAGCTCCGGGACAGGGTGGTACAATGAGCAGTTCTTC